This entry features one T cell receptor (beta chain) sequence. Its antigen is still unknown. No qualities accompany the bases; no much larger clone lies one base away. The collaborating institutions used their own protocols to collect whole blood in K2EDTA tubes. For TCRbeta analysis, collaborator samples were shipped as frozen whole blood, as isolated PBMCs, or as DNA extracted from either sample type. Via the germline V gene (reference sequence), CDR1 is GTSNPN and CDR2 SVGIG. V is clipped by 3 bases and J by 5 bases, and the sequence between their germline boundaries is 16 bases long. The CDR3 contains 14 residues, cysteine and phenylalanine counted. Just CDR3 DNA is preserved here, 42 bases in frame from base 1. This record belongs to a study of blood T cell repertoires in COVID-19 (dated by TCRdb to 2018 to 2020). Notes on the research overall: Samples from collaborators originated in the United States, Italy and Spain and spanned both the acute and convalescent phases of COVID-19. The material from the prospective study consisted of cDNA or gDNA derived from T cells, B-cell-depleted T cells, or PBMCs. The dataset comprised deeply sampled blood TCRbeta repertoires from subjects exposed to, actively infected with, or recovered from COVID-19. The repertoires were released in a freely available public database intended as a resource for research on the immune response to SARS-CoV-2. Samples came from the ongoing ImmuneRACE study (first 160 participants) plus 1,254 subjects from 6 global collaborators. Nearly every sample came with metadata listing a de-identified subject ID, COVID-19 status, age in years and sex. HLA class I and class II types, where available, came from metadata supplied by the sample provider rather than from assay-based typing.

The immunoSEQ Assay, a bias-controlled multiplex PCR, was used to amplify TCRbeta CDR3 regions from genomic DNA. The paper's processing steps were these. The number of nucleated cells in each sample was estimated by amplification of reference gene primers within the assay. Sequence reads were collapsed and filtered to measure the absolute abundance of every unique TCRbeta CDR3 rearrangement. For each sample, productive Simpson clonality was calculated as the square root of Simpson's diversity index over productive rearrangements. In its TCRdb copy, this immuneACCESS table keeps in-frame sequences only and misses some clones. Where compared with another copy, unresolved V genes explain less than half of these, and the others have no known cause. V and J calls and clone size are those listed in that table; D and trimming were worked out from the DNA. This sample is represented by a few hundred thousand clones; 87% of them were singletons. The ten largest make up 1% of the sample.

The investigation overall reported the following: How much clinical and demographic metadata was included differed by source and by participant, and the metadata was provided uncurated.

This TCR was recovered from a man in his fifties or sixties with active or convalescent COVID-19. The rearranged segments are TRBV30 and TRBJ1-2; the D segment could be TRBD1, given 6 matching bases. The sample consisted of peripheral blood. The CDR3 amino acid sequence is: CAWRTGGRGYGYTF. The DNA is TGTGCCTGGAGGACCGGGGGGCGGGGGTATGGCTACACCTTC.